Included here is one T cell receptor (beta chain) sequence, with context. No antigen is known for it. Germline V lookup: CDR1 KGHDR, CDR2 SFDVKD. The length of the CDR3 is 16 residues. Trimming stripped 1 base from V and 0 bases from J, with 9 bases between. The sample originates from a study of T-cell memory formation after mild COVID-19. About the study: Largely donor-specific sequence clusters came from a couple of donors.

Overall study findings and caveats: The authors left the SARS-CoV-2 specificity of second-wave clones peaking on day 37 unconfirmed. Contracting clones, day 15 to 85, had balanced CD4/CD8, and later expanders favored CD4+.

In TCRdb, the 5' RACE reads were re-called with MiXCR into one record per CDR3 protein. The sample has roughly 340,000 distinct CDR3 sequences; approximately 22% are singletons. The sample comprised PBMCs or a T cell subset sorted from them (not recorded which). J is TRBJ2-1 and V is TRBV24-1; D perhaps matches TRBD2 (5 bases). The source of this sequence is a young man who had mild COVID-19 (a few samples of this study predate the infection). Cell type and time point are not known. CDR3 coding DNA: TGTGCCACCAGTGATTTTGGGGAGAGCTCCTACAATGAGCAGTTCTTC. Translation: CATSDFGESSYNEQFF.